One and the same sample provided the 3 T cell receptor beta chains below, sequenced in a study of technical replicates of blood from several donors. Here immunoSEQ multiplex PCR was the method, and the copy in TCRdb shows in-frame clones only, minus some. The sample records about 100,000 clones, about 96% being singletons. Sequences were obtained from T cells isolated from PBMCs. The source is a human donor in good health.

The chain combines TRBV14 with TRBJ2-1; D is undetermined. Per the germline V gene, CDR1 is SGHDN and CDR2 is FVKESK. The CDR3 spans 15 residues. V lost 0 bases and J 7 bases, leaving 13 bases between the germline ends. The CDR3 DNA reads TGTGCCAGCAGCCAAGATTGGGCCCCCTGGAATGAGCAGTTCTTC. Protein product: CASSQDWAPWNEQFF.

This sequence joins TRBV19 and TRBJ2-4; 11 bases agree with TRBD1. This CDR3 is built from 14 residues. V was clipped by 6 bases and J by 9 bases; unmatched bases: 7. CDR1 LNHDA and CDR2 SQIVND come from the germline V gene (reference sequence). CDR3 in DNA: TGTGCCAGTAGGGACAGGGGGCATTACGGCATTCAGTACTTC. It encodes CASRDRGHYGIQYF.

CDR3 residues: CASTILSNQPQHF. DNA of the CDR3: TGTGCCAGCACGATTCTAAGCAATCAGCCCCAGCATTTT. The chain combines TRBV28 with TRBJ1-5, with D hard to call. The CDR3 has 13 amino acids. The V gene lost 7 bases and the J gene lost 1 base, with 8 bases spanning the gap. Germline CDR1 reads MDHEN; CDR2 reads SYDVKM.